The sequence of this T cell receptor beta chain was determined in a study of blood T cell repertoires in COVID-19. Profiling relied on immunoSEQ multiplex PCR, and the TCRdb table lists in-frame clones only, not all of them. The top ten hold about 4.5% of the sample, which has 290,000 or so clones, 90% seen once. Per the germline V gene, CDR1 is SGHTA and CDR2 is FQGTGA. CDR3 length: 16 amino acids. The germline V and J ends were trimmed by 0 bases and 9 bases, with 18 bases remaining between them. The receptor comes from a woman aged 18-29 years with acute COVID-19. The rearrangement uses TRBV7-3 and TRBJ1-5; no firm D call. The specimen sequenced was PBMCs or T cells enriched from blood (not recorded which). The CDR3 DNA follows: TGTGCCAGCAGCTTAACCTCGGCGGGGTACATCGGGCCCCAGCATTTT. This translates into CASSLTSAGYIGPQHF.